One sample yielded the 27 T cell receptor beta chains listed below, sequenced in a study of cytomegalovirus exposure and HLA in healthy donors. A multiplex PCR was run with 60 Vbeta primers and 13 Jbeta primers. The repertoire was sequenced with immunoSEQ multiplex PCR; TCRdb's copy has only in-frame clones and lacks some. The sample yields about 160,000 clones, approximately 72% seen once. The material sequenced was PBMCs. Every receptor here comes from a man aged 40-55 years in good health and CMV-seropositive.

This clone appeared a single time. The chain has TRBV7-9 and TRBJ2-1; D may be TRBD1 (6 bases). This CDR3 contains 15 residues. CDR1 SEHNR and CDR2 FQNEAQ come from the germline V gene (reference sequence). Trimming pared 8 bases from V and 2 bases from J, leaving 16 bases between. Written as DNA, the CDR3 is TGTGCCAGCGGTGGAACCGGGACACCCTACAATGAGCAGTTCTTC. Translated, it gives CASGGTGTPYNEQFF.

This clone was counted once. V gene TRBV7-9 combines with J gene TRBJ2-5; no clear D gene. The J call is in doubt because the DNA end fits TRBJ2-7 better. This CDR3 contains 13 residues. Germline V CDR1 and CDR2: SEHNR, FQNEAQ (reference sequence). The CDR3 nucleotides are TGTGCCAGCAGCTTAGGTGTTGTCTACGAGCAGTACTTC. It translates to CASSLGVVYEQYF.

The chain links TRBV9 to TRBJ1-5; the match to TRBD1 covers 10 bases. This CDR3 is 14 amino acids long. The germline V gene encodes CDR1 SGDLS and CDR2 YYNGEE. The J segment lost 6 bases and the V segment lost 4 bases, leaving 4 bases of the junction unmatched. The CDR3 DNA sequence: TGTGCCAGCAGCCCCGGACAGGGGGGTCAGCCCCAGCATTTT. The encoded protein is CASSPGQGGQPQHF.

V gene TRBV19 combines with J gene TRBJ2-5, with a possible D match to TRBD1 (6 bases). The V gene's germline CDR1 is LNHDA and CDR2 SQIVND (reference sequence). The CDR3 runs to 19 residues. V lost 3 bases and J lost 5, with 28 bases in between. CDR3: CASSMEGGRGASLLETQYF. In DNA, the CDR3 is TGTGCCAGTAGTATGGAAGGGGGTCGGGGAGCCAGCTTATTGGAGACCCAGTACTTC.

J is TRBJ2-7 and V is TRBV7-2, with TRBD1 as a possible D gene (5 bases). This CDR3 has 13 residues. The germline V gene has CDR1 SGHTA and CDR2 FQGNSA. V shed 5 bases and J shed 0 bases, with 8 bases lying between them. This CDR3 reads CASSNRPSYEQYF. CDR3 nucleotide sequence: TGTGCCAGCAGCAACAGGCCCTCCTACGAGCAGTACTTC.

The chain uses TRBV4-1 and TRBJ2-5, with TRBD2 matching over 8 bases. V lost 3 bases and J lost 3; bases outside the gene matches: 18. This CDR3 is built from 19 residues. The germline V gene has CDR1 MGHRA and CDR2 YSYEKL. Here the CDR3 reads CASSQTSLFGRGVEETQYF. CDR3 nucleotides: TGCGCCAGCAGCCAGACGAGCCTTTTCGGGCGGGGGGTCGAAGAGACCCAGTACTTC.

The chain combines TRBV7-8 with TRBJ2-2, with 9 bases matching TRBD1. With 6 bases clipped from V and 3 bases from J, the junction kept 8 bases outside the gene matches. Germline V gives CDR1 SGHVS, CDR2 FQNEAQ. CDR3 length: 16 amino acids. CDR3 region: CASSRSRTGDTGELFF. The CDR3, as DNA: TGTGCCAGCAGTCGATCACGGACAGGGGACACCGGGGAGCTGTTTTTT.

This sequence joins TRBV6-6 and TRBJ1-4; TRBD1 aligns across 7 bases. This CDR3 contains 15 residues. The junction had 6 bases not matched to a gene; V was cut back by 2 bases and J by 6 bases. Germline values: CDR1 MNHNY, CDR2 SVGAGI (reference sequence). CDR3 nucleotides: TGTGCCAGCAGTTACCGCCCAGGGGGTGATGAAAAACTGTTTTTT. Translated: CASSYRPGGDEKLFF.

The genes are TRBV5-1 and TRBJ1-1; weak D call: TRBD1 (5 bases). Germline V gene lookup returns CDR1 SGHRS and CDR2 YFSETQ. The CDR3 is 13 amino acids. The V and J ends lost 5 bases and 4 bases respectively, with 12 bases between them. CDR3 DNA sequence: TGCGCCAGCAGACCAGGGTGGAGCACTGAAGCTTTCTTT. Its translation: CASRPGWSTEAFF.

The chain uses TRBV5-6 and TRBJ2-3, with a tentative D call TRBD2 (6 bases). The length of the CDR3 is 15 residues. The germline gives CDR1 SGHDT, CDR2 YYEEEE. Trimming removed 4 bases from V and 2 bases from J, with 14 bases in between. As DNA, the CDR3 is TGTGCCAGCAGCCCCCGGGACTGGTACACAGATACGCAGTATTTT. Protein sequence: CASSPRDWYTDTQYF.

This chain connects TRBV27 to TRBJ2-1; D ambiguous. The germline V and J ends were trimmed by 5 bases and 2 bases, with 10 bases remaining between them. The germline V gene encodes CDR1 MNHEY and CDR2 SMNVEV (reference sequence). The CDR3 has 14 residues. The CDR3 nucleotides read TGTGCCAGCAGTCCCGGTGAAGCCTACAATGAGCAGTTCTTC. Amino acid sequence: CASSPGEAYNEQFF.

This clone was seen a handful of times. The chain has TRBV5-1 and TRBJ1-2; D might be TRBD1 (6 bases). The CDR3 is 15 residues long. V dropped 4 bases and J dropped 3 bases, with 16 bases sitting between them. In germline, CDR1 is SGHRS, CDR2 YFSETQ. The CDR3 region has the DNA TGCGCCAGCAGCATCAAGTTGGGGGCTGACTATGGCTACACCTTC. This translates into CASSIKLGADYGYTF.

In its sample, this clone was seen once. The chain recombines TRBV5-4 with TRBJ2-4; no clear D. Germline CDR1 SGHNT, CDR2 YYREEE (reference sequence). The CDR3 extends over 13 amino acids. The V gene lost 0 bases and the J gene lost 5 bases, with 6 bases spanning the gap. CDR3 DNA: TGTGCCAGCAGCTTGGGTGCGGAAAACATTCAGTACTTC. Protein sequence: CASSLGAENIQYF.

In this sample, this clone turned up a few times. The CDR3 DNA follows: TGTGCCAGCAGTTCCAGAGGCATGGGTGGTGAAAAACTGTTTTTT. Amino acid sequence: CASSSRGMGGEKLFF. The rearrangement joins TRBV6-5 to TRBJ1-4; no reliable D call. Between the trimmed V and J ends, which lost 4 bases and 7 bases, there was a span of 16 bases. This CDR3 region has 15 residues. From germline, CDR1 is MNHEY and CDR2 SVGAGI.

The chain is built from TRBV20-1 and TRBJ1-1; D is unclear. V was pared by 6 bases and J by 5 bases, with 10 bases between. CDR1 is DFQATT, CDR2 SNEGSKA, per germline (reference sequence). The CDR3 sequence is 11 residues long. CDR3 protein: CSARRRTEAFF. The CDR3 DNA sequence: TGCAGTGCCAGGCGTAGGACTGAAGCTTTCTTT.

The chain uses TRBV4-3 and TRBJ1-2, with 9 bases that match TRBD1. The CDR3 runs to 15 residues. Germline trimming cut 0 bases from V and 5 bases from J; bases unmatched to any gene: 4. Germline-derived CDR1 and CDR2 are LGHNA and YSLEER. CDR3 in amino acids: CASSQDQGQGYGYTF. The CDR3 DNA reads as TGCGCCAGCAGCCAAGACCAAGGACAGGGGTATGGCTACACCTTC.

The chain joins TRBV10-3 to TRBJ2-3, with 13 nucleotides matching TRBD2. CDR3 length: 17 residues. Trimming at V came to 0 bases and at J to 7 bases, leaving 7 bases not matched to a gene. Germline loops: CDR1 ENHRY, CDR2 SYGVKD. CDR3: CAISESTGTSGDNTQYF. CDR3 DNA: TGTGCCATCAGTGAGTCGACAGGGACTAGCGGGGACAATACGCAGTATTTT.

The chain couples TRBV6-1 to TRBJ1-1; D is unresolved. This CDR3 region has 14 residues. V was pared by 4 bases and J by 4 bases, with 13 bases between. CDR1 is MNHNS, CDR2 SASEGT, per germline. This CDR3 reads CASSGSWRGTEAFF. DNA of the CDR3: TGTGCCAGCAGTGGAAGTTGGCGGGGCACTGAAGCTTTCTTT.

The chain joins TRBV6-6 to TRBJ2-5, with 7 nucleotides matching TRBD2. The J segment lost 5 bases and the V segment lost 6 bases, leaving 12 bases of the junction unmatched. Germline V gene data show CDR1 as MNHNY and CDR2 as SVGAGI (reference sequence). The CDR3 runs to 15 residues. The CDR3 coding sequence is TGTGCCAGCAGCCCCCCTGGGGGGGATGTGGAGACCCAGTACTTC. Its protein is CASSPPGGDVETQYF.

The J gene is TRBJ1-2, the V gene TRBV4-2; D possibly corresponds to TRBD1 (5 bases). V was pared by 0 bases and J by 11 bases, with 10 bases between. CDR3 length: 12 amino acids. Germline V lookup: CDR1 LGHNA, CDR2 YNFKEQ. Written as DNA, the CDR3 is TGTGCCAGCAGCCAAGAGGGGGAGGGGTACACCTTC. This sequence encodes CASSQEGEGYTF.

The rearrangement uses TRBV19 and TRBJ2-6; no firm D call. The CDR3 is 14 residues long. Trimming took off 6 bases at V and 0 bases at J, with 6 bases between the two ends. The germline V gene has CDR1 LNHDA and CDR2 SQIVND (reference sequence). The CDR3 sequence is CASRLLSGANVLTF. Here the CDR3 DNA reads TGTGCCAGTAGACTCCTCTCTGGGGCCAACGTCCTGACTTTC.

The chain links TRBV7-8 to TRBJ1-5, with a weak D call TRBD1 (6 bases). Trimming pared 4 bases from V and 3 bases from J, leaving 19 bases between. The CDR3 is 17 residues long. Looked up from germline, CDR1 is SGHVS and CDR2 is FQNEAQ. CDR3 in amino acids: CASSSGQTVTLNQPQHF. CDR3 in DNA: TGTGCCAGCAGCTCGGGACAAACGGTTACTCTCAATCAGCCCCAGCATTTT.

In its sample, this clone was seen a few times. The chain employs TRBV6-1 and TRBJ1-2, with 8 bases fitting TRBD1. The CDR3 is 14 residues long. The junction had 7 bases not matched to a gene; V was cut back by 6 bases and J by 4 bases. The germline V gene has CDR1 MNHNS and CDR2 SASEGT. CDR3 amino acids: CASRPGTGFYGYTF. CDR3 sequence (DNA): TGTGCCAGCAGACCCGGGACAGGCTTCTATGGCTACACCTTC.

The chain carries TRBV6-1 and TRBJ1-6; 9 bases align to TRBD1. Germline V gene lookup returns CDR1 MNHNS and CDR2 SASEGT. This CDR3 comprises 13 residues. The V gene end was trimmed by 10 bases and the J gene end by 10 bases; junction bases not matched to a gene: 8. CDR3 residues: CATKQGAESPLHF. CDR3 coding DNA: TGTGCCACAAAACAGGGGGCAGAGTCACCCCTCCACTTT.

The gene calls are TRBV11-1 and TRBJ2-1; TRBD2 aligns across 16 bases. Losses at the gene ends were 3 bases for V and 7 bases for J; bases not matched to a gene: 3. The CDR3 loop spans 16 amino acids. Germline assignment: CDR1 SGHAT and CDR2 FQDESV (reference sequence). The CDR3 sequence is CASSLGLAGGRNEQFF. In DNA form, the CDR3 reads TGTGCCAGCAGCTTGGGACTAGCGGGGGGGCGAAATGAGCAGTTCTTC.

The genes are TRBV5-8 and TRBJ2-7; 14 bases line up with TRBD2. CDR1 is SGHTS, CDR2 YDEGEE, per germline. CDR3 length equals 18 residues. The V gene end was trimmed by 4 bases and the J gene end by 7 bases; junction bases not matched to a gene: 16. CDR3 nucleotides: TGTGCCAGCAGCCGTGGGACTAGCGGGGGCCCCAAAGTACGGGAGCAGTACTTC. Translating it yields CASSRGTSGGPKVREQYF.

The V and J genes are TRBV7-3 and TRBJ1-2, with 10 bases lining up with TRBD1. The CDR3 consists of 13 residues. CDR1 and CDR2 from the germline V gene are SGHTA and FQGTGA. Trimming removed 5 bases from V and 8 bases from J; junction bases left unmatched: 5. This chain's CDR3 is CASSDQTGGGYTF. CDR3 coding DNA: TGTGCCAGCAGCGACCAGACAGGGGGCGGCTACACCTTC.